This TCR beta chain originates from a study of blood T cell repertoires in COVID-19. Data came from immunoSEQ multiplex PCR; TCRdb stores just in-frame clones and leaves some out. The sample includes around 170,000 clones, about 80% of them seen just once. Sample: peripheral blood. This receptor was taken from a man younger than 40 with active or convalescent COVID-19.

The CDR3 here is CASGGAQQPQHF. The CDR3 DNA reads TGTGCCAGCGGCGGGGCTCAACAGCCCCAGCATTTT. This chain connects TRBV28 to TRBJ1-5; D may be TRBD1 (5 bases). Germline V gene sequence: CDR1 MDHEN, CDR2 SYDVKM. The CDR3 sequence is 12 residues long. Trimming stripped 8 bases from V and 7 bases from J, with 12 bases between.